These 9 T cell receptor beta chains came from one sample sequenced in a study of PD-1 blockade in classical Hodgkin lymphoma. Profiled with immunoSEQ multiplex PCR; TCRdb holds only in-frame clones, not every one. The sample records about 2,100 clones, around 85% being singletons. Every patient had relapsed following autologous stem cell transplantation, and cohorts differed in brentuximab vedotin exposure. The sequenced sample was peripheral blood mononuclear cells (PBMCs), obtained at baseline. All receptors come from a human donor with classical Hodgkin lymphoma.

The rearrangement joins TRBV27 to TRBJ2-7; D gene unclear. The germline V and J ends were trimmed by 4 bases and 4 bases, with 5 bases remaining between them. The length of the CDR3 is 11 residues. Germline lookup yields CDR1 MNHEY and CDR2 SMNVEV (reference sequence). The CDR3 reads CASSYMYEQYF. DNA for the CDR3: TGTGCCAGCAGTTACATGTACGAGCAGTACTTC.

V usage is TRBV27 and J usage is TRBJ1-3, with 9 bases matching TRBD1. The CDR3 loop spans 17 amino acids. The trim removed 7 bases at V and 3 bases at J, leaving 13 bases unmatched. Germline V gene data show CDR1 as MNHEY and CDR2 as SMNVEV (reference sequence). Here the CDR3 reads CASTLPPGQGGGNTIYF. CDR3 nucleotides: TGTGCCAGCACCCTACCTCCGGGACAGGGAGGTGGAAACACCATATATTTT.

The CDR3 sequence: CASSRQGAVTNEKLFF. The CDR3 DNA reads as TGCGCCAGCAGTAGACAGGGGGCGGTAACTAATGAAAAACTGTTTTTT. The chain recombines TRBV5-1 with TRBJ1-4, with TRBD1 matching 10 bases. This CDR3 has 16 residues. V dropped 5 bases and J dropped 1; count of bases not matched to a gene: 5. The germline CDR1 and CDR2 sequences are SGHRS and YFSETQ. Full variable domain (outside the CDR3, taken from reference TRBV5-1 and TRBJ1-4): KAGVTQTPRYLIKTRGQQVTLSCSPISGHRSVSWYQQTPGQGLQFLFEYFSETQRNKGNFPGRFSGRQFSNSRSEMNVSTLELGDSALYLCASSRQGAVTNEKLFFGSGTQLSVL.

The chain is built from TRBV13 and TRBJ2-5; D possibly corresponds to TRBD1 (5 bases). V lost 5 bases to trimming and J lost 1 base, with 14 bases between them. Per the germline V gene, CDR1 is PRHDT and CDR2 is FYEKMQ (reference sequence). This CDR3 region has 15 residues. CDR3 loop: CASSQKTAIQETQYF. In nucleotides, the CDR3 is TGTGCCAGCAGCCAAAAGACAGCTATCCAAGAGACCCAGTACTTC. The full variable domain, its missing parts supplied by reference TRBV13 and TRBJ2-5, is AAGVIQSPRHLIKEKRETATLKCYPIPRHDTVYWYQQGPGQDPQFLISFYEKMQSDKGSIPDRFSAQQFSDYHSELNMSSLELGDSALYFCASSQKTAIQETQYFGPGTRLLVL.

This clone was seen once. CDR3 amino acids: CASSYPGSEQYF. CDR3 bases: TGTGCCAGCAGTTATCCAGGGAGCGAGCAGTACTTC. The V call is TRBV6-1, the J call TRBJ2-7, with D perhaps TRBD1 or TRBD2 (5 bases each). CDR1 and CDR2 (germline): MNHNS, SASEGT. V was pared by 5 bases and J by 6 bases, with 11 bases between. CDR3 length: 12 residues.

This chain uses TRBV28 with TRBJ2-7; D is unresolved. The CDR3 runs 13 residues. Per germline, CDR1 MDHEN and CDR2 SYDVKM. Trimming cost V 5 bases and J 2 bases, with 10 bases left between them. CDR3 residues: CASSPRRAYEQYF. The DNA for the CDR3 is TGTGCCAGCAGTCCCCGTCGGGCCTACGAGCAGTACTTC.

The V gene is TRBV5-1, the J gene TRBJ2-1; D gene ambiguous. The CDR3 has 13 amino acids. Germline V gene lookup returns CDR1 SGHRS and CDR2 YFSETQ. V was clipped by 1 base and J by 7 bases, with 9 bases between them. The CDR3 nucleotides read TGCGCCAGCAGCTTGTTACTGCCAAATGAGCAGTTCTTC. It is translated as CASSLLLPNEQFF.

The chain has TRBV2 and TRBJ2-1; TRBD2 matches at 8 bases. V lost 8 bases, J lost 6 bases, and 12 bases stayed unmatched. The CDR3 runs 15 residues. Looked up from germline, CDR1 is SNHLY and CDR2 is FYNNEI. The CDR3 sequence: CASRPGTRLINEQFF. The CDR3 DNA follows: TGTGCCAGCCGCCCCGGGACTAGATTAATCAATGAGCAGTTCTTC.

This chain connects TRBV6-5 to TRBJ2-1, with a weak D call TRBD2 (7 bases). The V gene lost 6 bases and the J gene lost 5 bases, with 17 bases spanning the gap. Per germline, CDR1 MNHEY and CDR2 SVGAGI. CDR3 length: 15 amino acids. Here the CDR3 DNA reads TGTGCCAGCAGCCCATGGGGGGGGGCGGACAATGAGCAGTTCTTC. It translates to CASSPWGGADNEQFF.